This entry features one T cell receptor beta chain sequence. Assay used: immunoSEQ multiplex PCR; TCRdb lists only in-frame clones, some missing. Of over 100,000 clones listed, 92% are singletons. These data originate in a study of control samples from healthy donors and cancer patients. Germline loops: CDR1 SGHDT, CDR2 YYEEEE. The CDR3 is 17 amino acids. V was shortened by 1 base and J by 2 bases, with 13 bases between the two germline ends. Sequenced input: blood. The sequence came from a man between 18 and 35 years old in good health. The chain joins TRBV5-6 to TRBJ2-6; D tentatively reads TRBD1 or TRBD2 (6 bases each). CDR3 residues: CASSLRGGRPGANVLTF. As DNA, the CDR3 is TGTGCCAGCAGCTTGAGAGGGGGGAGACCTGGGGCCAACGTCCTGACTTTC.